This TCR beta chain was identified in a study of identical twins. Study-wide points: Within twin pairs, the out-of-frame alpha sequences they shared showed excess low generation probability. Abundant beta clonotypes from cord blood had fewer insertions, unlike memory repertoires, which showed none.

The CDR3 has 16 amino acids. Per the germline V gene, CDR1 is MNHNS and CDR2 is SASEGT. V lost 6 bases, J lost 8 bases, and 16 bases stayed unmatched. As concerns this clonotype: Its target is not known.

The cDNA had a unique molecular identifier and a template-switch universal primer site. TCRdb called the 5' RACE reads again in MiXCR, with one record for every CDR3 protein. In the table there are hundreds of thousands of distinct CDR3 sequences, roughly 12% of which are singletons. The sample was also reused in another study, on yellow fever vaccine responses in identical twins.

Sequenced: PBMCs. The sequence was collected from a woman under 30 in good health. The rearrangement uses TRBV6-1 and TRBJ2-1, with 7 bases identical to TRBD1. CDR3 sequence (DNA): TGTGCCAGCAGAAGGTCGGGACAGCGCAAGAGGGATGAGCAGTTCTTC. It encodes CASRRSGQRKRDEQFF.